Below, 29 T cell receptor beta chains from the same sample are listed, as sequenced in a study of T cell changes during pregnancy in multiple sclerosis. Here immunoSEQ multiplex PCR was the method, and the copy in TCRdb shows in-frame clones only, minus some. The sample has about 38,000 clones; 90% are singletons. The sequences come from CD4+ T cells from peripheral blood mononuclear cells, collected in the second trimester of pregnancy. The receptor source for this set is a female donor with multiple sclerosis, enrolled in a pregnancy study.

The rearrangement links TRBV28 to TRBJ1-2; a possible D gene is TRBD1 (6 bases). The germline V gene has CDR1 MDHEN and CDR2 SYDVKM. This CDR3 spans 15 amino acids. Trimming removed 7 bases from V and 5 bases from J, with 20 bases in between. The CDR3 here is CASNRGGGRGYGYTF. The CDR3 DNA reads as TGTGCCAGCAACAGAGGCGGGGGGCGAGGGTATGGCTACACCTTC.

The chain carries TRBV2 and TRBJ2-3; TRBD2 matches at 10 bases. V lost 8 bases and J lost 0; bases outside the gene matches: 8. The germline V gene has CDR1 SNHLY and CDR2 FYNNEI. The CDR3 covers 16 residues. CDR3: CASGTSGTLSTDTQYF. The CDR3, as DNA: TGTGCCAGCGGTACTAGCGGGACCTTAAGCACAGATACGCAGTATTTT.

The chain carries TRBV7-3 and TRBJ2-1; D unclear. V shed 2 bases and J shed 3 bases, with 11 bases lying between them. CDR1 is SGHTA, CDR2 FQGTGA, per germline. This CDR3 spans 15 amino acids. As DNA, the CDR3 is TGTGCCAGCAGCTTAGCAGATACGAACTACAATGAGCAGTTCTTC. As protein: CASSLADTNYNEQFF.

The chain joins TRBV28 to TRBJ2-7, with 13 bases lining up with TRBD2. J lost 2 bases, V lost 3 bases, and 4 bases had no gene match. In germline, CDR1 is MDHEN, CDR2 SYDVKM. The CDR3 covers 16 residues. The CDR3 nucleotides are TGTGCCAGCAGTTTCCCTGGACTAGCGGGGGCCTACGAGCAGTACTTC. Amino acids: CASSFPGLAGAYEQYF. Full variable domain (outside the CDR3, taken from reference TRBV28 and TRBJ2-7): DVKVTQSSRYLVKRTGEKVFLECVQDMDHENMFWYRQDPGLGLRLIYFSYDVKMKEKGDIPEGYSVSREKKERFSLILESASTNQTSMYLCASSFPGLAGAYEQYFGPGTRLTVT.

This rearrangement joins TRBV28 to TRBJ2-7; D is unclear. Germline V gene data show CDR1 as MDHEN and CDR2 as SYDVKM. The CDR3 spans 14 residues. V lost 7 bases, J lost 2 bases, and 15 bases lay in between. This chain's CDR3 is CASTLPGSPYEQYF. The DNA for the CDR3 is TGTGCCAGCACTCTACCGGGTTCTCCCTACGAGCAGTACTTC.

The CDR3 loop is CASSHGPGKYGYTF. As DNA, the CDR3 is TGCGCCAGCAGTCACGGGCCAGGGAAGTATGGCTACACCTTC. The chain is built from TRBV23-1 and TRBJ1-2; TRBD1 is a possible D gene (5 bases). TRBV23-1 is an open reading frame whose function is uncertain. The ends were cut back, 3 bases at V and 5 bases at J, with 13 bases in the middle. This CDR3 contains 14 residues.

CDR3 region: CASSLNHGRLNEQFF. CDR3 in DNA: TGTGCCAGCAGCTTAAACCACGGGAGACTCAATGAGCAGTTCTTC. The rearrangement uses TRBV7-2 and TRBJ2-1; the D gene is possibly TRBD2 (6 bases). The germline gives CDR1 SGHTA, CDR2 FQGNSA. V was pared by 2 bases and J by 6 bases, with 14 bases between. The CDR3 has 15 amino acids.

This rearrangement joins TRBV5-1 to TRBJ2-7; D uncertain. V gave up 3 bases and J gave up 4 bases, with 8 bases separating them. This CDR3 is 12 amino acids long. Germline V gene lookup returns CDR1 SGHRS and CDR2 YFSETQ. CDR3 sequence: CASSSYGYEQYF. CDR3 in DNA: TGCGCCAGCAGCTCTTACGGTTACGAGCAGTACTTC.

The chain employs TRBV27 and TRBJ1-5; 7 positions match TRBD1. The CDR3 covers 14 residues. The germline V gene encodes CDR1 MNHEY and CDR2 SMNVEV (reference sequence). V was clipped by 3 bases and J by 5 bases; unmatched bases: 4. The CDR3 sequence is CASSFTGVDQPQHF. In DNA form, the CDR3 reads TGTGCCAGCAGTTTTACAGGGGTCGATCAGCCCCAGCATTTT.

The chain recombines TRBV28 with TRBJ2-1; 9 bases are shared with TRBD2. Germline CDR1 MDHEN, CDR2 SYDVKM. The CDR3 is 14 residues long. The V and J ends lost 6 bases and 3 bases, in that order; junction bases with no gene match: 3. CDR3 loop: CASRRAGGYNEQFF. CDR3 DNA: TGTGCCAGCAGACGAGCGGGAGGCTACAATGAGCAGTTCTTC.

This rearrangement joins TRBV5-4 to TRBJ1-4; D unresolved. This CDR3 is 14 amino acids long. Germline values: CDR1 SGHNT, CDR2 YYREEE (reference sequence). Between the trimmed V and J ends, which lost 4 bases and 0 bases, there was a span of 7 bases. The DNA for the CDR3 is TGTGCCAGCAGCAGCGGGGCAACTAATGAAAAACTGTTTTTT. Amino acids: CASSSGATNEKLFF.

This clone was recorded only once. The chain uses TRBV29-1 and TRBJ2-1; D perhaps matches TRBD1 (5 bases). Looked up from germline, CDR1 is SQVTM and CDR2 is ANQGSEA. The length of the CDR3 is 13 residues. Trimming took off 0 bases at V and 9 bases at J, with 12 bases between the two ends. This CDR3 reads CSVEDQGVGEQFF. The DNA for the CDR3 is TGCAGCGTTGAAGACCAAGGGGTCGGTGAGCAGTTCTTC.

V gene TRBV5-1 combines with J gene TRBJ2-7; 7 positions match TRBD1. After removal of 4 bases from V and 3 bases from J, the junction contained 7 bases not matched to a gene. This CDR3 spans 14 amino acids. Germline V gene sequence: CDR1 SGHRS, CDR2 YFSETQ. The CDR3 here is CASSAGTAFYEQYF. CDR3 in DNA: TGCGCCAGCAGCGCCGGGACAGCTTTCTACGAGCAGTACTTC.

The rearrangement uses TRBV4-1 and TRBJ1-3; D ambiguous. The CDR3 runs to 18 residues. Germline V lookup: CDR1 MGHRA, CDR2 YSYEKL. Trimming cost V 1 base and J 4 bases, with 20 bases left between them. In DNA form, the CDR3 reads TGCGCCAGCAGCCAAGGCTCTTTCGTTCCGGGTGGGGGAAACACCATATATTTT. Its translation is CASSQGSFVPGGGNTIYF.

The table lists this clone with a few counts. V usage is TRBV5-4 and J usage is TRBJ1-1; TRBD1 matches 8 bases. V gave up 4 bases and J gave up 5 bases; unmatched junction bases: 7. The length of the CDR3 is 14 residues. The germline CDR1 and CDR2 sequences are SGHNT and YYREEE (reference sequence). CDR3 sequence (DNA): TGTGCCAGCAGCAAGGACAGGGAAGGGACTGAAGCTTTCTTT. This sequence encodes CASSKDREGTEAFF.

The chain has TRBV5-5 and TRBJ1-5, with TRBD1 matching over 8 bases. The length of the CDR3 is 15 residues. V shed 4 bases, J shed 3 bases, and the junction held 6 bases outside the gene matches. CDR1 is SGHKS, CDR2 YYEKEE, per germline (reference sequence). The CDR3 sequence is CASSAGQGNNQPQHF. Here the CDR3 DNA reads TGTGCCAGCAGCGCCGGACAGGGAAACAATCAGCCCCAGCATTTT.

The chain employs TRBV6-1 and TRBJ2-1; tentatively, D is TRBD1 (5 bases). V lost 3 bases and J lost 1, with 10 bases in between. The CDR3 has 15 residues. Germline CDR1 reads MNHNS; CDR2 reads SASEGT. For the CDR3, the DNA is TGTGCCAGCAGTGACAGGGCCTCTTCCTACAATGAGCAGTTCTTC. As protein: CASSDRASSYNEQFF.

V usage is TRBV28 and J usage is TRBJ2-6; D gene uncertain. Germline V gene lookup returns CDR1 MDHEN and CDR2 SYDVKM. V gave up 2 bases and J gave up 0 bases, with 8 bases separating them. This CDR3 is built from 16 residues. The CDR3 nucleotides read TGTGCCAGCAGTTTAGTCTCGAGCTCTGGGGCCAACGTCCTGACTTTC. Amino acid sequence: CASSLVSSSGANVLTF.

This sequence joins TRBV29-1 and TRBJ2-2; D perhaps matches TRBD1 (6 bases). Trimming shortened V by 4 bases and J by 5 bases, and 11 bases separated the two germline ends. The CDR3 has 13 amino acids. Germline assignment: CDR1 SQVTM and CDR2 ANQGSEA. Written as DNA, the CDR3 is TGCAGCGTTGTACAGGGCGGGACCGGGGAGCTGTTTTTT. Translating gives CSVVQGGTGELFF.

This clone occurred once. V usage is TRBV14 and J usage is TRBJ2-1; TRBD2 aligns across 10 bases. J gave up 4 bases and V 0 bases, and 9 bases lay outside the gene matches. Germline CDR1 reads SGHDN; CDR2 reads FVKESK. The CDR3 runs to 18 residues. This chain's CDR3 is CASSQDRPTSGLYNEQFF. CDR3 coding DNA: TGTGCCAGCAGCCAAGATCGCCCGACTAGCGGGTTGTACAATGAGCAGTTCTTC. Full variable domain (outside the CDR3, taken from reference TRBV14 and TRBJ2-1): EAGVTQFPSHSVIEKGQTVTLRCDPISGHDNLYWYRRVMGKEIKFLLHFVKESKQDESGMPNNRFLAERTGGTYSTLKVQPAELEDSGVYFCASSQDRPTSGLYNEQFFGPGTRLTVL.

The V gene is TRBV4-2, the J gene TRBJ2-5, with 15 bases fitting TRBD2. The CDR3 length is 17 residues. V lost 4 bases to trimming and J lost 5 bases; unmatched junction nucleotides: 8. CDR1 and CDR2 from the germline V gene are LGHNA and YNFKEQ. CDR3 sequence (DNA): TGTGCCAGCAGCCCCGGACTAGCGGGAGGGGGTTCCGAGACCCAGTACTTC. As protein: CASSPGLAGGGSETQYF.

The chain joins TRBV4-3 to TRBJ2-2, with 9 bases that match TRBD2. This CDR3 has 15 residues. Germline V gene lookup returns CDR1 LGHNA and CDR2 YSLEER. J gave up 5 bases and V 0 bases, and 1 base lay outside the gene matches. The CDR3 sequence: CASSQETSGTGELFF. CDR3 DNA sequence: TGCGCCAGCAGCCAAGAGACTAGCGGTACCGGGGAGCTGTTTTTT.

This clone was counted once. The chain joins TRBV7-9 to TRBJ2-7; 9 nucleotides agree with TRBD1. Germline V lookup: CDR1 SEHNR, CDR2 FQNEAQ (reference sequence). The CDR3 sequence is 15 residues long. V was pared by 5 bases and J by 2 bases, with 7 bases of the junction left unmatched. CDR3 DNA sequence: TGTGCCAGCAGCATTACCGGGACAGGGCCCTACGAGCAGTACTTC. It encodes CASSITGTGPYEQYF.

The genes are TRBV6-1 and TRBJ1-5; D remains ambiguous. The CDR3 is made up of 13 amino acids. V lost 5 bases and J 5 bases, leaving 10 bases between the germline ends. CDR1 and CDR2 from the germline V gene are MNHNS and SASEGT. As DNA, the CDR3 is TGTGCCAGCAGTTCCGCGGGGTATCAGCCCCAGCATTTT. This sequence encodes CASSSAGYQPQHF.

Here the CDR3 reads CASSLSDMQETQYF. CDR3 DNA sequence: TGTGCCAGCAGCCTATCCGACATGCAAGAGACCCAGTACTTC. This chain links TRBV5-5 with TRBJ2-5, with D uncertain. This CDR3 region has 14 residues. V was trimmed by 4 bases and J by 2 bases, leaving 12 bases between them. CDR1 SGHKS and CDR2 YYEKEE come from the germline V gene (reference sequence).

The V call is TRBV29-1, the J call TRBJ1-2; 8 bases agree with TRBD1. The ends lost 8 bases at V and 3 bases at J; junction bases unmatched: 8. The germline V gene encodes CDR1 SQVTM and CDR2 ANQGSEA. The CDR3 loop spans 13 amino acids. The DNA of the CDR3 is TGCAGCCATTCAGGACAGGGAGACTATGGCTACACCTTC. Its translation: CSHSGQGDYGYTF.

This sequence joins TRBV6-1 and TRBJ1-5; D is ambiguous. V gave up 6 bases and J gave up 0 bases, with 9 bases separating them. Germline V gene data show CDR1 as MNHNS and CDR2 as SASEGT. The CDR3 is made up of 14 amino acids. The CDR3 nucleotides are TGTGCCAGCAGGATGACAAGTAGCAATCAGCCCCAGCATTTT. It encodes CASRMTSSNQPQHF.

The chain employs TRBV14 and TRBJ2-7; possibly TRBD1 for D (6 bases). The CDR3 has 21 amino acids. The V end lost 1 base, the J end lost 6 bases, and 34 bases lay between the germline ends. In germline, CDR1 is SGHDN, CDR2 FVKESK. CDR3 amino acids: CASSQGLGQYQSTINLGEQYF. The CDR3 DNA sequence: TGTGCCAGCAGCCAAGGGCTCGGACAGTACCAATCTACGATTAATTTAGGCGAGCAGTACTTC.

The chain uses TRBV18 and TRBJ1-1; the match to TRBD1 covers 7 bases. With V trimmed by 3 bases and J by 2 bases, 3 bases remained unmatched. CDR3 length equals 14 residues. Per the germline V gene, CDR1 is KGHSH and CDR2 is LQKENI. The DNA of the CDR3 is TGTGCCAGCTCACCCGGGACAGTCAACACTGAAGCTTTCTTT. Translating gives CASSPGTVNTEAFF.